Below, one T cell receptor (beta chain) is given with its context. Trimming at V came to 5 bases and at J to 4 bases, leaving 7 bases not matched to a gene. Germline V gene data show CDR1 as PRHDT and CDR2 as FYEKMQ (reference sequence). CDR3 length: 15 residues. Measured with immunoSEQ multiplex PCR; TCRdb has only the in-frame clones, and not every one. The repertoire consists of over 9,500 clones, with roughly 87% occurring once and the leading ten covering 24%. The data belong to a study of blood T cell dynamics during melanoma immunotherapy. Time point indicated: week 3, after first cycle of checkpoint inhibitor. Patients with prior systemic cancer treatment, concomitant immunosuppressants, or other active malignancies were excluded.

V usage is TRBV13 and J usage is TRBJ2-3; 9 bases agree with TRBD1. Material: blood, obtained from a patient treated with checkpoint blockade. The receptor's source is a human donor with melanoma. CDR3 nucleotide sequence: TGTGCCAGCAGCCCCCGGGACAGGGTCGCAGATACGCAGTATTTT. It encodes CASSPRDRVADTQYF.